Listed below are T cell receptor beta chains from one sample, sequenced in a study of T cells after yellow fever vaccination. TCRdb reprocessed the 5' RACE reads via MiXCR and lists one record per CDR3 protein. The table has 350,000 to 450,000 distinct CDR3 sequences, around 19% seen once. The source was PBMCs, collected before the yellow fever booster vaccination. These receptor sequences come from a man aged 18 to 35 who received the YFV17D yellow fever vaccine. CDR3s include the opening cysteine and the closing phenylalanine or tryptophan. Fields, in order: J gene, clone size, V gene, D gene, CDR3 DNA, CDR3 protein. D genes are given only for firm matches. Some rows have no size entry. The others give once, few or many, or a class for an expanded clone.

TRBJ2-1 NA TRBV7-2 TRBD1 TGTGCCAGCAGCTTGTCCGGACAGGGGTGGGACAATGAGCAGTTCTTC CASSLSGQGWDNEQFF
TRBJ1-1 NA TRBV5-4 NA TGTGCCAGCAGCCCTAAAGCGCAGGGGAACACTGAAGCTTTCTTT CASSPKAQGNTEAFF
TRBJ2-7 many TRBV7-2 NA TGTGCCAGCAGCTCGCAACTAGGCGGGTACGAGCAGTACTTC CASSSQLGGYEQYF
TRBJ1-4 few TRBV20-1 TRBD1 TGCAGTGCGAGGACAGGGCGGGATGAAAAACTGTTTTTT CSARTGRDEKLFF
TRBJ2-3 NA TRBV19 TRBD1 TGTGCCAGCTGTAGGGGGCTGGTAACAGATACGCAGTATTTT CASCRGLVTDTQYF
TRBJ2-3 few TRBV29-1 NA TGCAGCGTTGACCCGGGGACGGATACGCAGTATTTT CSVDPGTDTQYF
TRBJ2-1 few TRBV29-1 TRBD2 TGCAGCGTCGGGACTAGTCCTCTCAATGAGCAGTTCTTC CSVGTSPLNEQFF
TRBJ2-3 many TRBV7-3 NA TGTGCCAGCAGCTCGCACCTGGGGACAGATACGCAGTATTTT CASSSHLGTDTQYF
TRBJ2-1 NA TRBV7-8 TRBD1 TGTGCCAGCAGTCTAGAGGGGGCGTTCTTTGAGCAGTTCTTC CASSLEGAFFEQFF
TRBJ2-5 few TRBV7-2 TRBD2 TGTGCCAGCAGCTTAATGGGCGGGGGGGCCTTGGAGACCCAGTACTTC CASSLMGGGALETQYF
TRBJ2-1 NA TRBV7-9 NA TGTGCCAGCAGCTCGCCCCTCAAAGGGGACAATGAGCAGTTCTTC CASSSPLKGDNEQFF
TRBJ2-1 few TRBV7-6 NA TGTGCCAGCAGCCGTCCGAGGGGGGGCTCCTACAATGAGCAGTTCTTC CASSRPRGGSYNEQFF
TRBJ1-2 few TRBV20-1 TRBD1 TGCAGTGCTAGAGACTGGAGCGGGACAGTCTATGGCTACACCTTC CSARDWSGTVYGYTF
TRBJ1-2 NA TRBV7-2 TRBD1 TGTGCCAGCAGCTCAGCAGTAGGACAGGGGGCCTATGGCTACACCTTC CASSSAVGQGAYGYTF
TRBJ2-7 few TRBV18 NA TGTGCCAGCTCACCCCCCGGCCATCGGAGAATATACGAGCAGTACTTC CASSPPGHRRIYEQYF
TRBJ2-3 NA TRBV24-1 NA TGTGCCACCAGTGATTACAGGTACACGCAGTATTTT CATSDYRYTQYF
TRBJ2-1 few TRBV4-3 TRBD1 TGCGCCAGCAGCCAAGTACAGGGGGCCTACAATGAGCAGTTCTTC CASSQVQGAYNEQFF
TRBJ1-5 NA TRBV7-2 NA TGTGCCAGCAGCTGGGCCAATCAGCCCCAGCATTTT CASSWANQPQHF
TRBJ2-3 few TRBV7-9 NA TGTGCCAGCAGCTCCCTCAGGAGCGACAGGGAGGGCACAGATACGCAGTATTTT CASSSLRSDREGTDTQYF
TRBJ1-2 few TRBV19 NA TGTGCCAGTGGGGAGGTTTCTCGAGGCTACACCTTC CASGEVSRGYTF
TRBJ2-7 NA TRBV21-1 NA TGTGCCAGCAGCGTTACCTCCCGGGACAGGGAATCCTACGAGCAGTACTTC CASSVTSRDRESYEQYF
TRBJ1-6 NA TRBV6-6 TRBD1 TGTGCCAGCAACCTAAAAGACAGGGACTATAATTCACCCCTCCACTTT CASNLKDRDYNSPLHF
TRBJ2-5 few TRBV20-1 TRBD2 TGTTGTAGCGGGTTCGAGACCCAGTACTTC CCSGFETQYF
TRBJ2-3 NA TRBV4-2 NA TGTGCCAGCAGCAGGAGCGTAAGCACAGATACGCAGTATTTT CASSRSVSTDTQYF
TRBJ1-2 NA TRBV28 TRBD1 TGTGCCAGCAGTGCGGGACAGGGTATAGGGATAGGGGGCTACACCTTC CASSAGQGIGIGGYTF
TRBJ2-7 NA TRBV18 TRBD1 TGTGCCAGCTCGCCGACAGGGGAGGTTTACGAGCAGTACTTC CASSPTGEVYEQYF
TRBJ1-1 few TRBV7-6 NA TGTGCCAGCAGCTTACGGGCGTTAGGGACTGAAGCTTTCTTT CASSLRALGTEAFF
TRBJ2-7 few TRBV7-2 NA TGTGCCAGCAGCTTAGCCCACGGCCACGAGCAGTACTTC CASSLAHGHEQYF
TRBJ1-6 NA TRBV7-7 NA TGTGCTAGCAGCCGTGGTAGGAGCTCCTATAATTCACCCCTCCACTTT CASSRGRSSYNSPLHF
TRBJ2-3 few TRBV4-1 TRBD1 TGCGCCAGCAGCGTTCAGGGGGCGATCGGAGATACGCAGTATTTT CASSVQGAIGDTQYF
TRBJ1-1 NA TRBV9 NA TGTGCCAGCAGCCCCTCTGGTAGGGAGAACACTGAAGCTTTCTTT CASSPSGRENTEAFF
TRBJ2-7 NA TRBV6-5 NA TGTGCCAGCAGTTACAGGATAGGGTCCTACGAGCAGTACTTC CASSYRIGSYEQYF
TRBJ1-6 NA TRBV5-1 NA TGCGCCAGCAGCTTGGACGGGGGGAGTAATTCACCCCTCCACTTT CASSLDGGSNSPLHF
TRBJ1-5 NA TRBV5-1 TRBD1 TGCGCCAGCAGATCAGAGCCGGGACAGCCATATCAGCCCCAGCATTTT CASRSEPGQPYQPQHF
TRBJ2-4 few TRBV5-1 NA TGCGCCAGCAGCTTGGGTCTGCCGCTAAGGGACCCGAAAAACATTCAGTACTTC CASSLGLPLRDPKNIQYF
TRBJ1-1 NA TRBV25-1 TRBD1 TGTGCCAGCAGCCTGACGACAGGGTTCTCTGAAGCTTTCTTT CASSLTTGFSEAFF
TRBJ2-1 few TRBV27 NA TGTGCCAGCAGTATCGGACAGAGGTACAATGAGCAGTTCTTC CASSIGQRYNEQFF
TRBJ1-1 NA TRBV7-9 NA TGTGCCAGCAGTCGTTACACTGAAGCTTTCTTT CASSRYTEAFF
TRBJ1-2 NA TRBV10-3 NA TGTGCCATCAGCGACCCTGACGGTGCTTATGGCTACACCTTC CAISDPDGAYGYTF
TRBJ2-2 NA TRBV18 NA TGTGCCAGCTCACCGTCCAGGGAAAACGGGGAGCTGTTTTTT CASSPSRENGELFF
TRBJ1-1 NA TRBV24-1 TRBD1 TGTGCCACCCGGGACAGGGGGCGCAGTGAAGCTTTCTTT CATRDRGRSEAFF
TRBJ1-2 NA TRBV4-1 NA TGCGCCAGCAGCCAAGATAGAGGACCCCAGAGCTATGGCTACACCTTC CASSQDRGPQSYGYTF
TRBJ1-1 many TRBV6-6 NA TGTGCCAGCATCCCCCCAGGGGTAGCGGACACTGAAGCTTTCTTT CASIPPGVADTEAFF
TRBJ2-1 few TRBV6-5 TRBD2 TGTGCCAGCAGTTACGGTAGCGGGGGGTACAATGAGCAGTTCTTC CASSYGSGGYNEQFF
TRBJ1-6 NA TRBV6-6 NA TGTGCCAGCCGTGCGCAGGGGTCACCCCTCCACTTT CASRAQGSPLHF
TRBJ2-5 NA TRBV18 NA TGTGCCAGCTCAATCGGCAGGTACCAAGAGACCCAGTACTTC CASSIGRYQETQYF
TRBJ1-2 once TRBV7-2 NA TGTGCCAGCAGCTCCCGGGGGGGCGCTACGACCGGTGGCTACACCTTC CASSSRGGATTGGYTF
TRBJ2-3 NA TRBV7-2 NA TGTGCCAGCTGTGGACAAAGCACAGATACGCAGTATTTT CASCGQSTDTQYF
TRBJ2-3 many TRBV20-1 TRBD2 TGCAGTACCCAGGGGACTAGCGGGAATACAGATACGCAGTATTTT CSTQGTSGNTDTQYF
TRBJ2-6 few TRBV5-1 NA TGCGCCAGCAGACCTTCCCGGGACCTTCCGGACCGGGGGGCCAACGTCCTGACTTTC CASRPSRDLPDRGANVLTF
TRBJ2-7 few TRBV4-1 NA TGCGCCAGCAGCCACCCGGAGTCCTACGAGCAGTACTTC CASSHPESYEQYF
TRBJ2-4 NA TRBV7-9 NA TGTGCCAGCAGCCCCAGGGGAGGGGGAAACATTCAGTACTTC CASSPRGGGNIQYF
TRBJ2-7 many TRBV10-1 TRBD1 TGCGCCAGCAGTGGTGCAGGGGGCGAGCAGTACTTC CASSGAGGEQYF